This TCR beta chain is drawn from a study of control samples from healthy donors and cancer patients. Here immunoSEQ multiplex PCR was the method, and the copy in TCRdb shows in-frame clones only, minus some. The table has about 150,000 clones, 94% seen once. Germline assignment: CDR1 MGHRA and CDR2 YSYEKL. Trimming cost V 5 bases and J 5 bases, with 22 bases left between them. The CDR3 consists of 18 residues. This receptor was identified in a middle-aged man in good health. The rearrangement links TRBV4-1 to TRBJ1-6, with D unresolved. Material: blood. The CDR3 loop reads CASSTRIPPDGNNSPLHF. The CDR3 coding sequence is TGCGCCAGCAGCACCCGAATCCCCCCGGACGGTAATAATTCACCCCTCCACTTT.